Given below is one TCR beta chain in context. Germline V lookup: CDR1 MGHRA, CDR2 YSYEKL. The V and J ends lost 6 bases and 7 bases respectively, with 18 bases between them. The CDR3 is made up of 15 amino acids. Time point indicated: pretreatment peripheral blood. The data were taken from a study of PD-L1 blockade in urothelial cancer. Some clones are missing from TCRdb's copy, which holds only in-frame ones; the method was immunoSEQ multiplex PCR. The table shows 100,000 to 150,000 clones, with roughly 84% occurring only once. The receptor comes from a man over 45 with urothelial cancer. This sequence joins TRBV4-1 and TRBJ2-2, with a weak D call TRBD2 (6 bases). The sequencing here drew on PBMCs, taken around atezolizumab (anti-PD-L1) treatment. The CDR3 reads CASREGPGGSGELFF. CDR3 nucleotides: TGCGCCAGCAGGGAGGGGCCAGGTGGAAGCGGGGAGCTGTTTTTT.